Here is one T cell receptor (beta chain) with its context. This specimen comes from a study of blood T cell repertoires in COVID-19. In the authors' methods: Researchers report that nucleated cell counts were estimated from reference gene primer amplification. TCRdb keeps only in-frame clones here, not all; method: immunoSEQ multiplex PCR. That table furnishes V, J and clone size, whereas the DNA furnished D and trimming. The sample records 400,000 to 450,000 clones, approximately 90% being singletons. This CDR3 region has 12 residues. The ends were cut back, 3 bases at V and 7 bases at J, with 10 bases in the middle. The germline gives CDR1 MNHNS, CDR2 SASEGT.

The TCR originated in a middle-aged woman with COVID-19, enrolled during active disease. The sequencing input was peripheral blood. The chain couples TRBV6-1 to TRBJ2-7, with D perhaps matching TRBD1 (5 bases). The CDR3 DNA follows: TGTGCCAGCAGTGACAGGGTGGCAGAGCAGTACTTC. Its translation: CASSDRVAEQYF.